The present TCR beta chain was sequenced within a study of read filtering for tumor transcriptome and immune sequencing. Across the whole study: Transcriptome libraries were built from DNase-treated RNA. Study-wide results and caveats: Approximately 80% of IR-seq clonotypes had one read, totaling around 3.4% of reads; RNA-seq: around 70% and 40%.

This library used roughly 400 ng RNA and molecular barcoded adaptors spanning alpha/delta and beta/gamma chains. TCRdb independently ran MiXCR on the reads; one entry per CDR3 protein. The top ten clones hold 16% of a sample with about 58,000 distinct CDR3 sequences, 9% to 15% of them seen once. Trimming removed 6 bases from V and 2 bases from J; junction bases left unmatched: 3. The germline CDR1 and CDR2 sequences are SNHLY and FYNNEI. This CDR3 has 15 residues. This clonotype was observed many times. Its antigen is as yet unknown. Sequenced: a population of CD138-negative cells sorted from bone marrow. The TCR sequence derives from a donor aged 40 or over with multiple myeloma. The rearrangement joins TRBV2 to TRBJ2-5, with 13 bases that match TRBD2. In nucleotides, the CDR3 is TGTGCCAGCAGCGGGGGACTAGCGGGGCAAGAGACCCAGTACTTC. This encodes CASSGGLAGQETQYF.